This T cell receptor beta chain was found in a study of shared clonotypes between healthy human individuals. Of note for this clone: The antigen is unknown.

General study results and limits: Blood was the sole source, and tissue repertoires probably differ.

Each replicate PCR on the sorted subsets used roughly 200 ng DNA (roughly 27,000 T cell genomes). Generated by immunoSEQ multiplex PCR, the TCRdb table keeps only in-frame clones and is missing some. Altogether 330,000 or so clones are present, around 70% being singletons, with the ten largest covering 8.5% to 12%. Germline assignment: CDR1 SGHNT and CDR2 YYREEE (reference sequence). The CDR3 loop spans 16 amino acids. The V segment lost 4 bases and the J segment 3 bases; nucleotides outside the gene matches: 10. This chain connects TRBV5-4 to TRBJ2-7; 10 bases match TRBD2. This receptor was identified in a man aged 25-45 years in good health. Specimen: memory CD4+ T cells sorted from blood. The subset denotes: CD45RA-negative fraction. The CDR3 DNA follows: TGTGCCAGCAGCACCAGGACTAGCGGAGACTTCTACGAGCAGTACTTC. The encoded protein is CASSTRTSGDFYEQYF.